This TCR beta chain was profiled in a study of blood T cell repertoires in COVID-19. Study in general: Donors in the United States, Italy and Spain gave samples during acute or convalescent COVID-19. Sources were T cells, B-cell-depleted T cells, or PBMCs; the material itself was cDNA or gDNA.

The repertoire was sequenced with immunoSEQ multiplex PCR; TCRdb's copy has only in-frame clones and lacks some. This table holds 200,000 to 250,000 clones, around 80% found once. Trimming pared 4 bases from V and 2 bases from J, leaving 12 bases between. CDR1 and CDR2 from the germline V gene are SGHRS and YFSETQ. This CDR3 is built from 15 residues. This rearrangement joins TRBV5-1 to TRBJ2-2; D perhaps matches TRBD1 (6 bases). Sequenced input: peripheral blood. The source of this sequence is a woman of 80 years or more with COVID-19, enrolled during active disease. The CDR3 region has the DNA TGCGCCAGCAGCGTCCGGGACATAAACACCGGGGAGCTGTTTTTT. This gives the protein CASSVRDINTGELFF.